This T cell receptor beta chain originates from a study of T-cell reconstitution after alpha-beta-depleted transplantation in children. The CDR3 sequence is 14 residues long. Germline values: CDR1 SGHTA, CDR2 FQGTGA. V lost 3 bases to trimming and J lost 4 bases; unmatched junction nucleotides: 3. Preparation of the TCRbeta library involved a method that used unique molecular identifiers. TCRdb independently ran MiXCR on the PCR reads; one entry per CDR3 protein. The sample carries around 800,000 distinct CDR3 sequences, roughly 15% recorded once. As concerns this clonotype: Its antigen is undetermined.

Findings and limits, study-wide: Newly generated T cells supplied most T-cell counts and diversity one year post-transplant. At around two months after transplant, the alpha-beta T cells were reportedly derived from several hundred expanded clones that came from non-depleted graft cells. Some patients' high day-60 TCRbeta diversity was attributed to recipient cells surviving conditioning.

The chain joins TRBV7-3 to TRBJ2-1; 7 bases are shared with TRBD2. The TCR originated in a male patient between 10 and 17 years old who had a stem cell transplant for acute lymphoblastic leukemia, so the T cells may come from the graft donor. Material: PBMCs, mostly from graft donor cells, obtained 360 days after TCRalphabeta/CD19-depleted stem cell transplant. The CDR3 DNA reads TGTGCCAGCAGCTTTCCGGGACTATACAATGAGCAGTTCTTC. Its protein is CASSFPGLYNEQFF.